What follows are 4 T cell receptor beta chains derived from one specimen sequenced in a study of T cells in Graves' hyperthyroidism and ophthalmopathy. RNA transcripts were the template for amplifying TCR beta CDR3 regions. The TCR CDR3 first-round RT-PCR relied on the HTBI primer set. TCRdb re-derived calls from the multiplex PCR reads in MiXCR, one entry per CDR3 protein. Here the sample spans 500,000 to 650,000 distinct CDR3 sequences, roughly 15% being singletons. Sequencing was carried out using blood. Receptor source: a woman between 40 and 55 years old with Graves' hyperthyroidism.

In regard to this clonotype: Being one base from a much bigger clone, this may be a read error. The conserved final phenylalanine or tryptophan is absent from the CDR3, which likely points to a read error. The chain has TRBV9 and TRBJ1-1; D gene ambiguous. CDR3 size: 13 residues. CDR1 and CDR2 from the germline V gene are SGDLS and YYNGEE. The V end lost 0 bases, the J end lost 1 base, and 4 bases lay between the germline ends. The CDR3 protein is CASSVEENTEAFS. For the CDR3, the DNA is TGTGCCAGCAGCGTAGAGGAGAACACTGAAGCTTTCTCT.

There are a few counts of this clonotype. The J gene is TRBJ2-3, the V gene TRBV5-6, with TRBD2 as a possible D gene (6 bases). V was cut by 4 bases and J by 4 bases, with 16 bases left in between. The CDR3 is 15 amino acids. Germline CDR1 reads SGHDT; CDR2 reads YYEEEE. The CDR3 loop reads CASSPGDGGSDTQYF. In DNA form, the CDR3 reads TGTGCCAGCAGCCCGGGGGACGGGGGATCAGATACGCAGTATTTT.

This clonotype was seen repeatedly, ten times or more. The chain employs TRBV27 and TRBJ2-1; 9 bases are a match to TRBD1. The V segment lost 7 bases and the J segment 3 bases; nucleotides outside the gene matches: 7. The germline gives CDR1 MNHEY, CDR2 SMNVEV (reference sequence). This CDR3 has 15 residues. This CDR3 is CASTTGTGIYNEQFF. CDR3 nucleotides: TGTGCCAGCACTACCGGGACAGGGATCTACAATGAGCAGTTCTTC.

The chain joins TRBV2 to TRBJ2-3, with 11 bases lining up with TRBD2. V was clipped by 3 bases and J by 5 bases; unmatched bases: 7. Germline lookup yields CDR1 SNHLY and CDR2 FYNNEI. The CDR3 is 16 residues long. CDR3: CASSDSSGRARDTQYF. The CDR3 DNA reads TGTGCCAGCAGTGATAGTAGCGGGAGGGCAAGAGATACGCAGTATTTT.